This is a list of T cell receptor beta chains from one sample in a study of spatial heterogeneity in lung cancer. Via MiXCR, TCRdb re-called the 5' RACE reads, giving one row per CDR3 protein. Among several thousand distinct CDR3 sequences listed, 7.8% were seen once. The specimen comprised PBMCs, sampled at surgery. Source of these receptors: a female donor with early-stage non-small cell lung cancer. The CDR3 runs from the conserved cysteine through the conserved F or W. Each record gives: V gene, D gene, J gene, clone size, CDR3 DNA, CDR3 protein. The D gene is left open where the match is weak. Clone sizes are given selectively: once, few, many, or a class where the clone is expanded.

TRBV12-3/TRBV12-4	.	TRBJ1-3	medium-sized	TGTGCCAGCAGTTTATTGGGGGTGGCTGAAAACACCATATATTTT	CASSLLGVAENTIYF
TRBV7-3	.	TRBJ2-1	medium-sized	TGTGCCAGCAGCTTACTGGGCGGAAGCTCCTACAATGAGCAGTTCTTC	CASSLLGGSSYNEQFF
TRBV20-1	TRBD2	TRBJ2-1	many	TGCAGTGCTAGAGGGACGGGGCGGGAGTTATATGAGCAGTTCTTC	CSARGTGRELYEQFF
TRBV2	.	TRBJ2-1	many	TGTGCCAGCAGTGTGGGGAATGAGCAGTTCTTC	CASSVGNEQFF
TRBV12-3/TRBV12-4	.	TRBJ2-5	many	TGTGCCAGCAGTTCGGGTAACCAAGAGACCCAGTACTTC	CASSSGNQETQYF
TRBV2	TRBD2	TRBJ2-3	many	TGTGCCAGCAGGACCGGGACTAGCGGATATACGCAGTATTTT	CASRTGTSGYTQYF
TRBV29-1	TRBD1	TRBJ1-6	medium-sized	TGCAGCGTTGCCGACAGGGATAATTCACCCCTCCACTTT	CSVADRDNSPLHF
TRBV7-3	.	TRBJ2-3	many	TGTGCCAGCAGCCCCCGTGAGTTCACAGATACGCAGTATTTT	CASSPREFTDTQYF
TRBV20-1	.	TRBJ2-7	many	TGCAGTGCCCCGACAGGAGTAGGGTACGAGCAGTACTTC	CSAPTGVGYEQYF
TRBV29-1	TRBD2	TRBJ2-3	medium-sized	TGCACCATTGCGGCTAGCGGCGGGGCAGATACGCAGTATTTT	CTIAASGGADTQYF
TRBV20-1	TRBD1	TRBJ2-3	few	TGCAGTGGGATGCTAGGGACAGGCCCTGGGGATACGCAGTATTTT	CSGMLGTGPGDTQYF
TRBV9	.	TRBJ2-3	many	TGTGCCAGCAGCGTATTGTCTAGCGGCACAGATACGCAGTATTTT	CASSVLSSGTDTQYF
TRBV25-1	TRBD2	TRBJ2-1	.	TGTGCCAGCACGACTAGCGGTTACAATGAGCAGTTCTTC	CASTTSGYNEQFF
TRBV7-9	.	TRBJ2-7	medium-sized	TGTGCCAGCAGCTTAGATGCGGGAGAGCAGTACTTC	CASSLDAGEQYF
TRBV7-2	TRBD2	TRBJ2-3	few	TGTGCCAGCAGCCTAGGGACTAGCGGCCCAGATACGCAGTATTTT	CASSLGTSGPDTQYF
TRBV7-2	.	TRBJ2-7	.	TGTGCCAGCAGTCCAGACGGCGGCTACGAGCAGTACTTC	CASSPDGGYEQYF
TRBV29-1	.	TRBJ2-5	.	TGCAGCCACATCGAGTACCAAGAGACCCAGTACTTC	CSHIEYQETQYF
TRBV7-9	.	TRBJ1-5	many	TGTGCCAGCAGCTACGGCTGGGGTAATCAGCCCCAGCATTTT	CASSYGWGNQPQHF